This T cell receptor (beta chain) is from a study of identical twins listed by TCRdb under 2016. Background for the entire study: To test whether fetal clonotypes persist, this study deep-sequenced TCR alpha and beta repertoires from monozygotic twins, from unrelated adults of various ages, and from cord blood. To rule out contamination, the twin experiments were replicated at different times with different library preparation protocols.

Every donor was a healthy Caucasian. Concerning this clonotype itself: What antigen it recognizes has not been identified. One end of the junction does not line up with germline, which may come from a read error.

To prepare the library, 5' RACE was applied. For sequencing, an Illumina HiSeq 2000 was employed. Template switching added a universal primer binding site, and the final cDNA carried a unique molecular identifier that allowed TCR cDNA molecules to be counted accurately. First-strand cDNA for TCR alpha and beta chains was synthesized from specific primers in the conserved constant-segment region. To control for contamination, each cDNA library was double barcoded with a SMART-Mk sample barcode plus Illumina barcodes. TruSeq adapter sequences along with Illumina sample barcodes were introduced in two successive PCR steps. Sequencing of the TCR alpha and beta cDNA libraries was done on the Illumina HiSeq platform using custom primers. Processing in the source paper ran as follows. MiGEC processed the raw reads to extract unique molecular identifiers, while MiXCR was used to determine the CDR3 positions. For each individual, recombination models were inferred using an EM algorithm with the repgenHMM and IGoR tools. The tcR package in R was used for shared clonotype analysis, with sharing normalized by the product of cloneset sizes. To study raw recombination free of thymic and clonal selection effects, out-of-frame nonproductive sequences were analyzed. TCRdb trimmed the raw reads at Q25, called clones with MiXCR and kept productive beta chains. Entries that share a CDR3 protein sequence are merged under the most common genes and DNA. The V and J calls and clone size are TCRdb's, not the authors'. The sample profile shows some 1,600,000 distinct CDR3 sequences; less than 35% of them were found once. The top ten clones comprise 0.25% to 0.3% of the sample.

Broad study findings and their caveats: Because the same donors could not be followed over many years, conclusions were based on cross-sectional statistical analysis. In beta out-of-frame sequences, excess twin sharing was weaker, because having fewer shared sequences lowered the signal-to-noise ratio. In monozygotic twins, out-of-frame TCR alpha sharing was systematically underestimated by recombination models, although the models agreed with sharing between unrelated individuals. Compared with coincidental sharing between unrelated individuals, out-of-frame TCR alpha sequences shared between twins showed an excess of sequences with low generation probability. Abundant cord blood beta clonotypes had fewer insertions, young adult naive repertoires showed a similar but weaker trend, and memory repertoires showed no such trend. Zero-insertion analyses could be partly confounded by invariant T cells such as MAIT and iNKT, though diverse VJ usage argued against such confounding for most clonotypes.

Sequences were obtained from cord blood. The sequence derives from a newborn girl in good health.

DNA sequence: TGTGCCAGCAACTTAGTAGGTTCCAAAGCTTTCTTT. The resulting protein is CASNLVGSKAFF. This chain is built from TRBV7-2 and TRBJ1-1, with the D gene uncertain. CDR1 SGHTA and CDR2 FQGNSA were looked up in the germline V gene. The CDR3 runs 12 amino acids, cysteine and phenylalanine included. The kept DNA is CDR3 alone, 36 bases in frame from the first base. The CDR3, completed at both ends by the reference TRBV7-2 and TRBJ1-1 genes, gives the full variable domain GAGVSQSPSNKVTEKGKDVELRCDPISGHTALYWYRQSLGQGLEFLIYFQGNSAPDKSGLPSDRFSAERTGGSVSTLTIQRTQQEDSAVYLCASNLVGSKAFFGQGTRLTVV.